The rows below give T cell receptor beta chains drawn from one sample of a study of T-cell reconstitution after alpha-beta-depleted transplantation in children. In TCRdb, the PCR reads were re-called with MiXCR into one record per CDR3 protein. The data contain some 830,000 distinct CDR3 sequences, about 16% of them singletons. The specimen comprised PBMCs, mostly from graft donor cells, sampled 360 days after TCRalphabeta/CD19-depleted stem cell transplant. The receptors come from a male patient aged 10 to 17 who had a stem cell transplant for acute lymphoblastic leukemia, so the T cells may come from the graft donor. Both conserved end residues are part of each CDR3. A D gene is named only where the DNA matches it firmly. Expanded clones get a size class; other rows say once, few or many, or leave the size out.

length	size	J	D	V	CDR3	DNA
14	-	TRBJ2-1	TRBD2	TRBV6-5	CASSTSGSVNEQFF	TGTGCCAGCAGTACTAGCGGGAGTGTGAATGAGCAGTTCTTC
16	few	TRBJ2-2	TRBD2	TRBV20-1	CSAREVSSGTTGELFF	TGCAGTGCTAGAGAGGTGTCTAGCGGCACCACCGGGGAGCTGTTTTTT
17	-	TRBJ2-7	-	TRBV10-3	CAWDPVDRPNNSYEQYF	TGTGCCTGGGACCCCGTCGACAGACCAAACAACTCCTACGAGCAGTACTTC
17	-	TRBJ2-7	TRBD2	TRBV2	CASSEARLAGGTYEQYF	TGTGCCAGCAGTGAAGCCCGGCTAGCGGGAGGGACCTACGAGCAGTACTTC
14	-	TRBJ1-2	TRBD1	TRBV7-2	CASSSRGQAGGYTF	TGTGCCAGCAGCTCTAGGGGACAGGCCGGGGGCTACACCTTC
16	-	TRBJ2-5	TRBD2	TRBV28	CASSPAAAGGKGTQYF	TGTGCCAGCAGTCCCGCCGCGGCGGGAGGAAAGGGGACCCAGTACTTC
15	few	TRBJ2-7	-	TRBV6-5	CASSNRGRQSYEQYF	TGTGCCAGCAGTAACCGGGGACGGCAATCCTACGAGCAGTACTTC
16	-	TRBJ1-2	TRBD1	TRBV19	CASSIRQGPANYGYTF	TGTGCCAGTAGTATCCGACAGGGCCCAGCTAACTATGGCTACACCTTC
14	-	TRBJ2-1	-	TRBV5-6	CASSWGLLSNEQFF	TGTGCCAGCAGCTGGGGACTTCTTTCAAATGAGCAGTTCTTC
16	few	TRBJ2-3	-	TRBV11-2	CASSLEGLGSTDTQYF	TGTGCCAGCAGCTTAGAAGGGCTGGGCAGCACAGATACGCAGTATTTT
13	-	TRBJ1-4	TRBD1	TRBV2	CASRQGSYEKLFF	TGTGCCAGCAGACAGGGGTCGTATGAAAAACTGTTTTTT
15	few	TRBJ1-4	-	TRBV18	CASSPREATNEKLFF	TGTGCCAGCTCACCAAGGGAGGCAACTAATGAAAAACTGTTTTTT
18	-	TRBJ2-7	-	TRBV4-1	CASSQVGFPGSRSYEQYF	TGCGCCAGCAGCCAAGTAGGGTTCCCGGGGTCTCGCTCCTACGAGCAGTACTTC
15	-	TRBJ2-7	TRBD1	TRBV20-1	CSARDHGQGAYEQYF	TGCAGTGCTAGAGATCATGGGCAGGGGGCCTACGAGCAGTACTTC